This TCR beta chain was sequenced in a study of regulatory T cells in long-lasting Graves disease. Time point described: persistent/refractory GD, antithyroid drugs over 5 years with positive TRAb. TCR sequences were obtained from RNA taken from PBMCs. Construction of the TCR beta libraries employed iRepertoire HTBI primers in conjunction with Arm-PCR of CDR3 regions. One entry per CDR3 protein, called by TCRdb with MiXCR from the multiplex PCR reads. The table has around 340,000 distinct CDR3 sequences, roughly a fifth seen once. This clonotype was obtained from a female donor with Graves disease. The sample was peripheral blood mononuclear cells (PBMCs), taken when the disease was refractory, from a patient treated with antithyroid drugs.

CDR3 in DNA: TGTGCCAGCAGTCCCTCGACAGGGGCAACCTACGAGCAGTACTTC. Translation: CASSPSTGATYEQYF. The chain carries TRBV27 and TRBJ2-7; 8 nucleotides align to TRBD1. The germline CDR1 and CDR2 sequences are MNHEY and SMNVEV (reference sequence). The V and J ends lost 5 bases and 2 bases, in that order; junction bases with no gene match: 8. The CDR3 consists of 15 residues.